The T cell receptor beta chain described here comes from a study of cytomegalovirus exposure and HLA in healthy donors. Study details: A preliminary data release comprised about 85 million unique TCRs obtained from HLA-typed donors.

Findings and caveats of the study: As confirmed in vitro, three CMV-associated chains were specific for CMV antigens. Most observed TCR sequences were rare, whereas some public TCRs were detected in many donors. TCR beta V- and J-gene trimming, according to a later analysis, was linked to a missense DCLRE1C variant.

This clone was observed a handful of times. Its antigen is currently unknown. It was with 60 Vbeta and 13 Jbeta primers that the PCR ran. The data were produced by immunoSEQ multiplex PCR, yet TCRdb's version contains in-frame clones alone and is incomplete. The table has 95,000 to 100,000 clones, under 80% seen once. The CDR3 has 14 residues. V dropped 6 bases and J dropped 10 bases, with 19 bases sitting between them. Germline assignment: CDR1 MNHNS and CDR2 SASEGT. The source is a man aged 35-49 years in good health and CMV-seronegative. This chain uses TRBV6-1 with TRBJ2-1; maybe TRBD2 (5 bases). Sequencing used PBMCs. Here the CDR3 DNA reads TGTGCCAGCAGCGTCGAGAGGGCCGGGTGGGAGCAGTTCTTC. Translated, it gives CASSVERAGWEQFF.